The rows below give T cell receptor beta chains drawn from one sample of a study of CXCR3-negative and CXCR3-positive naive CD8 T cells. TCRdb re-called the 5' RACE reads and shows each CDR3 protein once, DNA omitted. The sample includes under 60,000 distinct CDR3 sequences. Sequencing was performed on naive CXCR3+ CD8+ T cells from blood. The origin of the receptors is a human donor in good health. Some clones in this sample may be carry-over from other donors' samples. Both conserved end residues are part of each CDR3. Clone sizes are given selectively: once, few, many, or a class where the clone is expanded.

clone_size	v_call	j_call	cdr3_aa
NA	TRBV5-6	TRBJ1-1	CASSLMSGTEAFF
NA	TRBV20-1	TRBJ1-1	CSARPPGLYTEAFF
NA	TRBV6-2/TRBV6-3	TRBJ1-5	CASGGTFPEPQHF
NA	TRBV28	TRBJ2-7	CASRDFPSYEQYF
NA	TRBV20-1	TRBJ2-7	CSASRANTYEQYF
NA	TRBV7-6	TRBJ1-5	CASSKTGSNQPQHF
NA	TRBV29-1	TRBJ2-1	CSVDTPGLAVSHNEQFF
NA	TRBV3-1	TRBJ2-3	CARSQPGEDTQYF
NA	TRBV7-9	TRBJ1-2	CASSQTTAGPGYTF
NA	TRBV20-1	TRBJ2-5	CSARPRGQETQYF
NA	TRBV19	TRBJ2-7	CASSINPGTVSYEQYF
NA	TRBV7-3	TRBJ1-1	CASSALLEGTEAFF
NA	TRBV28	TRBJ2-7	CASSAPRTGRDPYEQYF
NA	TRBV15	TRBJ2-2	CATSPNLGSSEFANTGELFF
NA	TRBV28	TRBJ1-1	CASRPTADNTEAFF
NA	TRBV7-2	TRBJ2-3	CASSPPQGTDTQYF
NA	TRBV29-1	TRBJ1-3	CSVVGGNAGNTMYF
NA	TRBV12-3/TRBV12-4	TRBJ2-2	CASSLVAGHNSGTNTGELFF
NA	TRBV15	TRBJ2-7	CATSRDVAGTGFYEQYF
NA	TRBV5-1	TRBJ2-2	CASSRGQNTGELFF
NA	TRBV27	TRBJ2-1	CASSADGNNEQFF
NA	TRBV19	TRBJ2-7	CASSIADRDSNEQYF
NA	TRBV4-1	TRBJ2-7	CASSQDPGSEQYF
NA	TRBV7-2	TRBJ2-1	CASSLGSFGGGAFAEQFF
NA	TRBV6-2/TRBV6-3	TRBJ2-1	CASSLLAEGSHNEQFF
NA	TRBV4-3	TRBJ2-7	CASSQDSGGLNYEQYF
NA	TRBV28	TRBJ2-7	CASSSGVHEQYF
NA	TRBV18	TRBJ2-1	CASSPGRDNYNEQLF
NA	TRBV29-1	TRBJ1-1	CSVIWAEAQTTFEAFF
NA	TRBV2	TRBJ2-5	CASNPGLTQYF
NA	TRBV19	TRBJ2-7	CASSFAGHIDYEQYF
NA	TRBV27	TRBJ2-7	CASSLRGTAYEQYF
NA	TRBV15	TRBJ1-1	CATSLVGLNTEAFF
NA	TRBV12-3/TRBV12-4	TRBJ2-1	CASSLTGTDNEQFF
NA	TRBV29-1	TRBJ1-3	CSVEVPETSGNTIYF
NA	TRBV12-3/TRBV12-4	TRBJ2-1	CASSYHGLSYNEQFF
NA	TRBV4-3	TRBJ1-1	CASSQDSGVDTEAFF
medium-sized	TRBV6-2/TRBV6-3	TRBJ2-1	CASSYSPPSVYNEQFF
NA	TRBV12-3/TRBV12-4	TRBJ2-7	CASSERTAPVGYF
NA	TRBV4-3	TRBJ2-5	CASSQASTGTLQETQYF
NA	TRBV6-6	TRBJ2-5	CASSPVHTQETQYF
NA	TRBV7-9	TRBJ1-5	CASSPGGGAGQPQHF
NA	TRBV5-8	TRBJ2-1	CASSPTGSSYNEQFF
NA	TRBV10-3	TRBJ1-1	CAISDSGGRSTEAFF
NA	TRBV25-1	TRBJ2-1	CASSLGTAPVF